A selection of T cell receptor beta chains follows, all from one sample in a study of vaccination effects on CD4 cells after COVID-19. These receptors have no identified antigens. TCRdb's copy holds only in-frame clones and misses some; the assay was immunoSEQ multiplex PCR. The sample lists around 11,000 clones; about 76% were seen once. The sequences come from CD4+ T cells from PBMCs cultured with HCoV-229E spike peptides, collected before COVID-19 vaccination. Receptors originate from a human donor who received a COVID-19 vaccine. Both conserved end residues are part of each CDR3. The order of the fields is clone size, D gene, J gene, V gene, CDR3 DNA, CDR3 protein. D genes are given only for firm matches. Not all rows give a size; the values are once, few, many and, for expanded clones, a class.

clone size: few; D gene: NA; J gene: TRBJ2-2; V gene: TRBV3-1/TRBV3-2; CDR3 DNA: TGTGCCAGCAGCCAAAATGCGGGATCGAACACCGGGGAGCTGTTTTTT; CDR3 protein: CASSQNAGSNTGELFF
clone size: once; D gene: NA; J gene: TRBJ2-2; V gene: TRBV5-5; CDR3 DNA: TGTGCCAGCAGCTTCCAAGTGGAGCTGTTTTTT; CDR3 protein: CASSFQVELFF
clone size: NA; D gene: NA; J gene: TRBJ2-7; V gene: TRBV9; CDR3 DNA: TGTGCCAGCAGCTCCAGGGAGTCCCGCGAGCAGTACTTC; CDR3 protein: CASSSRESREQYF
clone size: NA; D gene: TRBD2; J gene: TRBJ2-7; V gene: TRBV6-5; CDR3 DNA: TGTGCCAGCAGTTTTAGCGGGGGGGCCTACGAGCAGTACTTC; CDR3 protein: CASSFSGGAYEQYF
clone size: NA; D gene: NA; J gene: TRBJ2-6; V gene: TRBV5-4; CDR3 DNA: TGTGCCAGCAGCCCCTACGACAGGATCTCTGGGGCCAACGTCCTGACTTTC; CDR3 protein: CASSPYDRISGANVLTF
clone size: NA; D gene: NA; J gene: TRBJ2-1; V gene: TRBV5-1; CDR3 DNA: TGCGCCAGCAGCTTGGTTGGCGGGGCTGCATACAATGAGCAGTTCTTC; CDR3 protein: CASSLVGGAAYNEQFF
clone size: NA; D gene: NA; J gene: TRBJ1-2; V gene: TRBV7-9; CDR3 DNA: TGTGCCAGCAGCTCACAGGCGCTCCATAACTATGGCTACACCTTC; CDR3 protein: CASSSQALHNYGYTF
clone size: NA; D gene: NA; J gene: TRBJ2-5; V gene: TRBV6-2/TRBV6-3; CDR3 DNA: TGTGCCAGCAGTTACGGGGAGACCCAGTACTTC; CDR3 protein: CASSYGETQYF
clone size: few; D gene: NA; J gene: TRBJ2-2; V gene: TRBV6-2/TRBV6-3; CDR3 DNA: TGTGCCAGCAGTGCCCCAGGGTCCCAACAGGACGGGGAGCTGTTTTTT; CDR3 protein: CASSAPGSQQDGELFF
clone size: NA; D gene: TRBD1; J gene: TRBJ1-1; V gene: TRBV3-1/TRBV3-2; CDR3 DNA: TGTGCCAGCAGCCTCCAACAGGGGGTCACTGAAGCTTTCTTT; CDR3 protein: CASSLQQGVTEAFF
clone size: medium-sized; D gene: TRBD1; J gene: TRBJ2-5; V gene: TRBV6-5; CDR3 DNA: TGTGCCACCGGGACAGGGGGAGAGACCCAGTACTTC; CDR3 protein: CATGTGGETQYF
clone size: NA; D gene: TRBD1; J gene: TRBJ2-5; V gene: TRBV3-1/TRBV3-2; CDR3 DNA: TGTGCCAGCAGCCAGGACAGGGGCTTCAGGCAAGAGACCCAGTACTTC; CDR3 protein: CASSQDRGFRQETQYF
clone size: NA; D gene: NA; J gene: TRBJ1-5; V gene: TRBV2; CDR3 DNA: TGTGCCAGCAGTGAAGTACTCCGGGGGTACCAGCATTTT; CDR3 protein: CASSEVLRGYQHF
clone size: NA; D gene: NA; J gene: TRBJ1-1; V gene: TRBV19; CDR3 DNA: TGTGCCAGTAGTCCGGCGTCTCGTCAAGCTTTCTTT; CDR3 protein: CASSPASRQAFF
clone size: NA; D gene: NA; J gene: TRBJ1-2; V gene: TRBV19; CDR3 DNA: TGTGCCAGGGGTGGGGCGGACAACTATGGCTACACCTTC; CDR3 protein: CARGGADNYGYTF
clone size: NA; D gene: NA; J gene: TRBJ2-3; V gene: TRBV5-1; CDR3 DNA: TGCGCCAGCAGCTTGGACACGGGCTTCACAGATACGCAGTATTTT; CDR3 protein: CASSLDTGFTDTQYF
clone size: NA; D gene: NA; J gene: TRBJ2-7; V gene: TRBV10-3; CDR3 DNA: TGTGCCACCAGGGGCCCTCCCGGGAACGAGCAGTACTTC; CDR3 protein: CATRGPPGNEQYF
clone size: NA; D gene: TRBD1; J gene: TRBJ1-2; V gene: TRBV6-6; CDR3 DNA: TGTGCCAGCAGTTACATTGGACAGGCTTACAACTATGGCTACACCTTC; CDR3 protein: CASSYIGQAYNYGYTF
clone size: few; D gene: TRBD1; J gene: TRBJ1-3; V gene: TRBV12-3/TRBV12-4; CDR3 DNA: TGTGCCAGCAGCCGACAGGGAGGCACCATATATTTT; CDR3 protein: CASSRQGGTIYF
clone size: large; D gene: NA; J gene: TRBJ2-5; V gene: TRBV14; CDR3 DNA: TGTGCCAGCAGCCAACCCGGGACTCCCCAAGAGACCCAGTACTTC; CDR3 protein: CASSQPGTPQETQYF
clone size: NA; D gene: NA; J gene: TRBJ1-6; V gene: TRBV7-9; CDR3 DNA: TGTGCCAGCAGCTTAGGAAACTATAATTCACCCCTCCACTTT; CDR3 protein: CASSLGNYNSPLHF
clone size: NA; D gene: NA; J gene: TRBJ1-2; V gene: TRBV6-5; CDR3 DNA: TGTGCCAGCAGTCCCAGGGAAGGTGGCTACACCTTC; CDR3 protein: CASSPREGGYTF
clone size: NA; D gene: NA; J gene: TRBJ2-1; V gene: TRBV19; CDR3 DNA: TGTGCCAGTAGTCTCACAGGGTTCCGGGGGGAGCAGTTCTTC; CDR3 protein: CASSLTGFRGEQFF
clone size: NA; D gene: NA; J gene: TRBJ1-3; V gene: TRBV28; CDR3 DNA: TGTGCCAGCAGTTTATCGGGCCGCAACTCTGGAAACACCATATATTTT; CDR3 protein: CASSLSGRNSGNTIYF
clone size: once; D gene: TRBD2; J gene: TRBJ2-1; V gene: TRBV6-5; CDR3 DNA: TGTGCCAGCAGTTATTTAACTAGCGGGAGAAAGAATGAGCAGTTCTTC; CDR3 protein: CASSYLTSGRKNEQFF
clone size: NA; D gene: NA; J gene: TRBJ1-2; V gene: TRBV29-1; CDR3 DNA: TGCAGCGTCCTGGGGACGTTGGGCTACACCTTC; CDR3 protein: CSVLGTLGYTF
clone size: NA; D gene: NA; J gene: TRBJ1-3; V gene: TRBV28; CDR3 DNA: TGTGCCAGCAGTCGCTCGGGGGGCTCTGGAAACACCATATATTTT; CDR3 protein: CASSRSGGSGNTIYF
clone size: NA; D gene: TRBD1; J gene: TRBJ2-5; V gene: TRBV5-1; CDR3 DNA: TGCGCCAGCAGCCCCTGGGACAGGGGGGGGGAGACCCAGTACTTC; CDR3 protein: CASSPWDRGGETQYF
clone size: NA; D gene: NA; J gene: TRBJ2-7; V gene: TRBV3-1/TRBV3-2; CDR3 DNA: TGTGCCAGCAGCCTGGGCTACTACGAGCAGTACTTC; CDR3 protein: CASSLGYYEQYF
clone size: NA; D gene: NA; J gene: TRBJ2-1; V gene: TRBV2; CDR3 DNA: TGTGCCAGCAGTGTAAACGGGGGTTACAATGAGCAGTTCTTC; CDR3 protein: CASSVNGGYNEQFF
clone size: NA; D gene: TRBD1; J gene: TRBJ1-3; V gene: TRBV18; CDR3 DNA: TGTGCCAGCTCAGGGACAGGTTTTCCTGGAAACACCATATATTTT; CDR3 protein: CASSGTGFPGNTIYF
clone size: few; D gene: NA; J gene: TRBJ1-5; V gene: TRBV30; CDR3 DNA: TGTGCCTGGAGTGGAGGGGCTAATCAGCCCCAGCATTTT; CDR3 protein: CAWSGGANQPQHF
clone size: NA; D gene: NA; J gene: TRBJ2-1; V gene: TRBV6-2/TRBV6-3; CDR3 DNA: TGTGCCAGCAGTTACTCGTTCGGCGCCCCCGGTAACAATGAGCAGTTCTTC; CDR3 protein: CASSYSFGAPGNNEQFF
clone size: few; D gene: TRBD1; J gene: TRBJ1-6; V gene: TRBV6-5; CDR3 DNA: TGTGCCAGCACTCGGACAGGGGGGCAAAATTCACCCCTCCACTTT; CDR3 protein: CASTRTGGQNSPLHF
clone size: NA; D gene: NA; J gene: TRBJ2-7; V gene: TRBV5-6; CDR3 DNA: TGTGCCAGCAGCTTGTTAGGACGAAGAAACGAGCAGTACTTC; CDR3 protein: CASSLLGRRNEQYF
clone size: NA; D gene: TRBD1; J gene: TRBJ1-1; V gene: TRBV5-1; CDR3 DNA: TGCGCCAGCAGCTTGGGGACAGGGAACACTGAAGCTTTCTTT; CDR3 protein: CASSLGTGNTEAFF
clone size: NA; D gene: TRBD2; J gene: TRBJ2-7; V gene: TRBV5-6; CDR3 DNA: TGTGCCAGCCGAAGGGGGACTAGCGGATACGAGCAGTACTTC; CDR3 protein: CASRRGTSGYEQYF
clone size: NA; D gene: NA; J gene: TRBJ1-1; V gene: TRBV19; CDR3 DNA: TGTGCCAGTTTTGGACAGTTTCCCTTTGAAGCTTTCTTT; CDR3 protein: CASFGQFPFEAFF
clone size: NA; D gene: TRBD1; J gene: TRBJ1-2; V gene: TRBV2; CDR3 DNA: TGTGCCAGCAGCGCGGACAGGCCGTATGGCTACACCTTC; CDR3 protein: CASSADRPYGYTF
clone size: NA; D gene: NA; J gene: TRBJ2-7; V gene: TRBV7-2; CDR3 DNA: TGTGCCAGCAGCTTATTTCCGTTCACCTACGAGCAGTACTTC; CDR3 protein: CASSLFPFTYEQYF
clone size: NA; D gene: NA; J gene: TRBJ2-3; V gene: TRBV21-1; CDR3 DNA: TGTGCCAGCAGCAAAGCGGCTAGCACAGATACGCAGTATTTT; CDR3 protein: CASSKAASTDTQYF
clone size: NA; D gene: TRBD1; J gene: TRBJ1-6; V gene: TRBV7-2; CDR3 DNA: TGTGCCAGCAGCTTAGTGACAGGGAATAATTCACCCCTCCACTTT; CDR3 protein: CASSLVTGNNSPLHF
clone size: NA; D gene: NA; J gene: TRBJ1-5; V gene: TRBV19; CDR3 DNA: TGTGCCAGTAAGCTCCGCCCGGGGTTATCTGATCAGCCCCAGCATTTT; CDR3 protein: CASKLRPGLSDQPQHF
clone size: NA; D gene: NA; J gene: TRBJ2-7; V gene: TRBV7-8; CDR3 DNA: TGTGCCAGCAGCTTAGTACAGGGCCCCTACGAGCAGTACTTC; CDR3 protein: CASSLVQGPYEQYF
clone size: NA; D gene: TRBD1; J gene: TRBJ1-4; V gene: TRBV18; CDR3 DNA: TGTGCCAGCTCACCGTACAGGGGATCTAGGGAAAAACTGTTTTTT; CDR3 protein: CASSPYRGSREKLFF
clone size: few; D gene: NA; J gene: TRBJ1-3; V gene: TRBV4-3; CDR3 DNA: TGCGCCAGCAGCCTCCAACTCGGGGGGCTCTCTGGAAACACCATATATTTT; CDR3 protein: CASSLQLGGLSGNTIYF
clone size: NA; D gene: TRBD2; J gene: TRBJ2-3; V gene: TRBV5-1; CDR3 DNA: TGCGCCAGCAGCTTGGTGGCGGGGGGGGTGGATACGCAGTATTTT; CDR3 protein: CASSLVAGGVDTQYF
clone size: NA; D gene: NA; J gene: TRBJ1-5; V gene: TRBV7-2; CDR3 DNA: TGTGCCAGCAGCTCTAGCCCGGGACTGTCTAATCAGCCCCAGCATTTT; CDR3 protein: CASSSSPGLSNQPQHF
clone size: medium-sized; D gene: TRBD2; J gene: TRBJ2-3; V gene: TRBV4-3; CDR3 DNA: TGCGCCAGCAGCCAAGATCTATCACTAGCGGGGCGCTCTAGCACAGATACGCAGTATTTT; CDR3 protein: CASSQDLSLAGRSSTDTQYF
clone size: NA; D gene: NA; J gene: TRBJ2-1; V gene: TRBV4-3; CDR3 DNA: TGCGCCAGCAGCCAAGAGCCCCAGACAGGGCAGTTCTTC; CDR3 protein: CASSQEPQTGQFF
clone size: NA; D gene: NA; J gene: TRBJ2-1; V gene: TRBV11-3; CDR3 DNA: TGTGCCAGCAGCTTAACAGACAATGAGCAGTTCTTC; CDR3 protein: CASSLTDNEQFF
clone size: NA; D gene: NA; J gene: TRBJ2-5; V gene: TRBV29-1; CDR3 DNA: TGCAGCGTTGATCGGGGGCAGCAAGAGACCCAGTACTTC; CDR3 protein: CSVDRGQQETQYF
clone size: NA; D gene: NA; J gene: TRBJ1-4; V gene: TRBV5-4; CDR3 DNA: TGTGCCAGCAGTTTCGGTACAACTAATGAAAAACTGTTTTTT; CDR3 protein: CASSFGTTNEKLFF
clone size: NA; D gene: NA; J gene: TRBJ1-1; V gene: TRBV2; CDR3 DNA: TGTGCCAGCAGTGGCGATTACACTGAAGCTTTCTTT; CDR3 protein: CASSGDYTEAFF
clone size: NA; D gene: NA; J gene: TRBJ2-1; V gene: TRBV2; CDR3 DNA: TGTGCCAGCAGTGCGCAGGGCTGGAATGAGCAGTTCTTC; CDR3 protein: CASSAQGWNEQFF
clone size: NA; D gene: TRBD1; J gene: TRBJ1-1; V gene: TRBV19; CDR3 DNA: TGTGCCAGTAACCCCGACAGGGGGATTATGAACACTGAAGCTTTCTTT; CDR3 protein: CASNPDRGIMNTEAFF
clone size: few; D gene: NA; J gene: TRBJ1-1; V gene: TRBV10-2; CDR3 DNA: TGCGCCAGCAGTGCCCCAGGGTGGAGCACTGAAGCTTTCTTT; CDR3 protein: CASSAPGWSTEAFF
clone size: NA; D gene: NA; J gene: TRBJ1-1; V gene: TRBV7-2; CDR3 DNA: TGTGCCAGCAGCTTAGATTGGGGAGTGAACACTGAAGCTTTCTTT; CDR3 protein: CASSLDWGVNTEAFF
clone size: few; D gene: NA; J gene: TRBJ1-2; V gene: TRBV6-1; CDR3 DNA: TGTGCCAGCAGTGAGTTATGGAGCCCCCGCCCTCGAGAAGGCTACACCTTC; CDR3 protein: CASSELWSPRPREGYTF
clone size: NA; D gene: NA; J gene: TRBJ1-2; V gene: TRBV30; CDR3 DNA: TGTGCCTGGAGTGACCCCCATACTAACTATGGCTACACCTTC; CDR3 protein: CAWSDPHTNYGYTF